This entry describes one TCR beta chain. Seattle patients were enrolled during active infection and followed longitudinally. This entry comes from a study of blood T cell repertoires in COVID-19. As for the study in general: From the United States, Italy and Spain came samples of acute and convalescent COVID-19.

Clones were read by immunoSEQ multiplex PCR, and TCRdb kept only the in-frame ones, dropping some. The sample includes approximately 210,000 clones, 85% to 90% seen only once; the top ten take roughly 10%. V was pared by 5 bases and J by 5 bases, with 7 bases between. The CDR3 loop spans 12 amino acids. Germline V gives CDR1 SGHTA, CDR2 FQGTGA. Input material: peripheral blood. This chain links TRBV7-3 with TRBJ2-1; TRBD1 is a possible D gene (5 bases). This clonotype was obtained from a man in his fifties or sixties with COVID-19, enrolled during active disease. The CDR3 loop is CASSAGNNEQFF. The CDR3 DNA follows: TGTGCCAGCAGCGCAGGGAACAATGAGCAGTTCTTC.